Reported below is one T cell receptor beta chain. Antigen specificity is unknown. This entry is derived from a study of STAT5B mutations in CD4+ large granular lymphocyte leukemia. Study-level results: Compared with healthy controls (2/35), patient top clones favored TRBV06 (8/27). Patient CD4-sorted repertoires stayed more clonal than healthy ones after leukemic-clone removal.

Methods used by the authors: A productive frequency of 2.59 x 10-5 was the lowest detectable. Sequenced by immunoSEQ multiplex PCR; TCRdb stores in-frame clones only, minus some. V, J and clone size are taken as reported in that table, and D and trimming were inferred from the DNA itself. The table lists tens of thousands of clones, 55% to 75% of them singletons. V was shortened by 2 bases and J by 2 bases, with 10 bases between the two germline ends. Germline V gene lookup returns CDR1 MDHEN and CDR2 SYDVKM. There are 15 residues in the CDR3. Control samples were healthy donors' buffy coats. The chain carries TRBV28 and TRBJ2-1; D call uncertain. The receptor was isolated from a human donor in good health. The source material was CD4+ T cells from blood buffy coats. CDR3 in amino acids: CASSLGNGPYNEQFF. CDR3 nucleotides: TGTGCCAGCAGTTTAGGAAACGGGCCCTACAATGAGCAGTTCTTC.